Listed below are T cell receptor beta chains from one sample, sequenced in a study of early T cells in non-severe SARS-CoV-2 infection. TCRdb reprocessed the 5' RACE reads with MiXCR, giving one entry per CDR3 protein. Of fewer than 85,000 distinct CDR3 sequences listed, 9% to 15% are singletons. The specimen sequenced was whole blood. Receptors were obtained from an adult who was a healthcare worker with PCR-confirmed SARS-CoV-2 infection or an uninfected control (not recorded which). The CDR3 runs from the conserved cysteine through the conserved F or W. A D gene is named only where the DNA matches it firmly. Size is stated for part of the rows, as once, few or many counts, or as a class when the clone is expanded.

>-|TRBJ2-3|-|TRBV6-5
CASTRRGGPTDTQYF
TGTGCCAGCACGCGTAGGGGGGGACCCACAGATACGCAGTATTTT
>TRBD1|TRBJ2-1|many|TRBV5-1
CASSLGDSRRYNEQFF
TGCGCCAGCAGCTTGGGGGACAGTCGGCGATACAATGAGCAGTTCTTC
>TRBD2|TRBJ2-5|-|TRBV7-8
CASSSGLAGPQETQYF
TGTGCCAGCAGCTCGGGACTAGCGGGGCCGCAGGAGACCCAGTACTTC
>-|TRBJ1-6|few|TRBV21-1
CASKVGRANNSPLHF
TGTGCCAGCAAGGTTGGCAGGGCGAATAATTCACCCCTCCACTTT
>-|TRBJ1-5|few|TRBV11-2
CASSPSTEGQPQHF
TGTGCCAGCAGCCCCTCCACAGAGGGTCAGCCCCAGCATTTT
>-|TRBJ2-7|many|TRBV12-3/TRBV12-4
CASTRVSYEQYF
TGTGCCAGCACCCGCGTGTCCTACGAGCAGTACTTC
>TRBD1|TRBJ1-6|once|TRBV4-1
CASSQDDARQGTNSPLHF
TGCGCCAGCAGCCAAGATGATGCGAGACAGGGGACGAATTCACCCCTCCACTTT
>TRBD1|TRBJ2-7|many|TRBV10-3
CAISERGLGYEQYF
TGTGCCATCAGTGAGAGGGGGCTGGGCTACGAGCAGTACTTC
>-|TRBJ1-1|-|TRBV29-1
CSVRNTEAFF
TGCAGCGTAAGGAACACTGAAGCTTTCTTT
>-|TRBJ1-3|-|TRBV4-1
CASSQDTGAIRNTIYF
TGCGCCAGCAGCCAAGACACTGGGGCCATAAGAAACACCATATATTTT
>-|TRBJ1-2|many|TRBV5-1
CASSMDSYNYGYTF
TGCGCCAGCAGCATGGACAGCTATAACTATGGCTACACCTTC
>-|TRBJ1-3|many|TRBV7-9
CASSLVVDTGNTIYF
TGTGCCAGCAGCTTAGTGGTGGATACCGGAAACACCATATATTTT
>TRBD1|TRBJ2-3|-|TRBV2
CASVEPGQGRNTQYF
TGTGCCAGCGTGGAACCGGGACAGGGAAGGAATACGCAGTATTTT
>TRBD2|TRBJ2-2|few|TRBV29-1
CSVSRGAMNTGELFF
TGCAGCGTCTCGCGGGGGGCCATGAACACCGGGGAGCTGTTTTTT
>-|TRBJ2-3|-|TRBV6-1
CASSDGGDTQYF
TGTGCCAGCAGTGATGGGGGAGATACGCAGTATTTT
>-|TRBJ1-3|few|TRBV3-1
CASSFDSLPSGNTIYF
TGTGCCAGCAGCTTCGACTCGCTCCCCTCTGGAAACACCATATATTTT
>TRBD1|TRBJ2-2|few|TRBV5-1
CASSRTPLTGGYTGELFF
TGCGCCAGCAGCCGCACGCCCTTGACAGGGGGTTATACCGGGGAGCTGTTTTTT
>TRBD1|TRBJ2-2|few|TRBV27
CASSTIVRQGRRPGELFF
TGTGCCAGCAGTACAATAGTTCGACAGGGGCGGAGACCCGGGGAGCTGTTTTTT
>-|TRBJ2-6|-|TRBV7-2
CASSYLGGANVLTF
TGTGCCAGCAGTTATCTAGGTGGGGCCAACGTCCTGACTTTC
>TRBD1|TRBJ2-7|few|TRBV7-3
CASSPIRDRVPRYRNEQYF
TGTGCCAGCAGCCCAATCCGGGACAGGGTGCCCCGTTATCGGAACGAGCAGTACTTC
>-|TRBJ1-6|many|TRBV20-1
CSARDQWRGTDSPLHF
TGCAGTGCTAGAGATCAATGGCGGGGAACGGATTCACCCCTCCACTTT
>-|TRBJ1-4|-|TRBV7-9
CASSSTPGPNEKLFF
TGTGCCAGCAGCTCAACCCCAGGACCTAATGAAAAACTGTTTTTT
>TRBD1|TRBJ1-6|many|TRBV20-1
CSAREETGNSPLHF
TGCAGTGCTAGAGAAGAGACAGGGAATTCACCCCTCCACTTT
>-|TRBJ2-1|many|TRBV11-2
CASRPQPNYNEQFF
TGTGCCAGCAGGCCCCAGCCCAACTACAATGAGCAGTTCTTC
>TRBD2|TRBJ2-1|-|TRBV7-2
CASTPLAGVYEQFF
TGTGCCAGCACCCCGCTAGCGGGAGTGTATGAGCAGTTCTTC
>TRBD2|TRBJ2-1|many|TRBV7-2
CASSATSGGYNEQFF
TGTGCCAGCAGCGCGACTAGCGGGGGGTACAATGAGCAGTTCTTC
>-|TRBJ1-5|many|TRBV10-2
CASTPFGGNQPQHF
TGCGCCAGCACCCCCTTCGGGGGGAATCAGCCCCAGCATTTT
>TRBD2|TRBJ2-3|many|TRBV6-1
CASSGLAGGPDTQYF
TGTGCCAGCAGTGGACTAGCGGGGGGGCCAGATACGCAGTATTTT
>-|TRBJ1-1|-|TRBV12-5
CASGFPAGGTEAFF
TGTGCTAGTGGCTTCCCGGCGGGCGGGACTGAAGCTTTCTTT
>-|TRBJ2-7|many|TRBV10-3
CAISGPSYEQYF
TGTGCCATCAGCGGACCTTCCTACGAGCAGTACTTC
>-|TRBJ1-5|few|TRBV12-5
CASGLGDISNQPQHF
TGTGCTAGTGGTTTGGGGGACATTAGCAATCAGCCCCAGCATTTT
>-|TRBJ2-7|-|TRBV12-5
CASGFQGVEQYF
TGTGCTAGTGGTTTCCAGGGTGTTGAGCAGTACTTC
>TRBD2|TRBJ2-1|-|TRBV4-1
CASSQDELAGSDEQFF
TGCGCCAGCAGCCAAGATGAACTAGCGGGATCAGATGAGCAGTTCTTC